This T cell receptor (beta chain) appears in the sequencing data of a study of cytomegalovirus exposure and HLA in healthy donors. As to this clone: Its target is not known.

The study's findings and limits: Relative to equally common others, HLA-associated TCR beta chains showed greater clonal expansion in a later analysis. Several top significant clusters appeared, in a later analysis, to be linked to common viral pathogens. Later on, an analysis tied 15,000 to 20,000 TCR beta sequences to HLA alleles at 0.05 false discovery rate.

Primers included in the PCR were 60 Vbeta and 13 Jbeta primers. Using immunoSEQ multiplex PCR, the repertoire was profiled, and TCRdb retains in-frame clones only, with some absent. The profile shows about 160,000 clones, roughly 81% of them singletons. Sequencing input: PBMCs. This receptor was taken from a woman in her 50s in good health and CMV-seronegative.

For the CDR3, the DNA is TGTGCCAGCAGCTCTACAGGGGCGACCTTTGCAACTAATGAAAAACTGTTTTTT. As protein: CASSSTGATFATNEKLFF. The chain has TRBV7-6 and TRBJ1-4, with 7 positions matching TRBD1. Germline CDR1 and CDR2: SGHVS and FNYEAQ. After removal of 4 bases from V and 0 bases from J, the junction contained 11 bases not matched to a gene. The CDR3 has 18 residues.